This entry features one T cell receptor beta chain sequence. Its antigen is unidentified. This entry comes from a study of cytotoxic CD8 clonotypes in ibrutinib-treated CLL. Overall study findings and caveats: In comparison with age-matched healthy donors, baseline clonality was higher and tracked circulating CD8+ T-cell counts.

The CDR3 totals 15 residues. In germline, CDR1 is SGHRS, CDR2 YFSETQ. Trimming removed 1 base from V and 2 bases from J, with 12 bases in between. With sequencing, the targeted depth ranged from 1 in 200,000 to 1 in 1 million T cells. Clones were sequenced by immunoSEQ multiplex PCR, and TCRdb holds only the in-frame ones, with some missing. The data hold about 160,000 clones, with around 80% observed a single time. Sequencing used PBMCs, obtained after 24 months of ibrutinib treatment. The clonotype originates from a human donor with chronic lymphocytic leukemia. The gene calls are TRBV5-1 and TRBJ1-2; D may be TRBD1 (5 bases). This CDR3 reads CASSLRQGLNYGYTF. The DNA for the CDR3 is TGCGCCAGCAGCTTGAGGCAGGGCTTGAACTATGGCTACACCTTC.